This T cell receptor beta chain was sequenced during a study of tumor and adjacent non-tumor tissue in lung cancer. The library came from three nested PCR rounds adapted from ARM-PCR protocols. In TCRdb, the multiplex PCR reads were re-called with MiXCR into one record per CDR3 protein. The repertoire holds over 85,000 distinct CDR3 sequences, with over 70% as singletons. General study points: Tumor repertoires had a smaller top 100 clone share than normal lung.

The CDR3 has 16 amino acids. Germline V gene lookup returns CDR1 MNHEY and CDR2 SVGEGT. The template was RNA from unsorted bulk tissue. Between August and November 2014, newly diagnosed, chemotherapy-naive lung cancer patients underwent thoracic surgery in China. In regard to this clonotype: Its cognate antigen is unknown. A junction boundary mismatches the germline segment, possibly from a read error.

The source of this sequence is a man between 70 and 80 years old with non-small cell lung cancer. The chain recombines TRBV6-2 or TRBV6-3 with TRBJ2-2; possible D gene TRBD2, 5 bases. The sample taken for sequencing was lung tumor tissue. This chain's CDR3 is CAGSSGLTFSTGELFF. For the CDR3, the DNA is TGTGCCGGCAGTTCGGGATTGACATTTAGCACTGGGGAGCTGTTTTTT.